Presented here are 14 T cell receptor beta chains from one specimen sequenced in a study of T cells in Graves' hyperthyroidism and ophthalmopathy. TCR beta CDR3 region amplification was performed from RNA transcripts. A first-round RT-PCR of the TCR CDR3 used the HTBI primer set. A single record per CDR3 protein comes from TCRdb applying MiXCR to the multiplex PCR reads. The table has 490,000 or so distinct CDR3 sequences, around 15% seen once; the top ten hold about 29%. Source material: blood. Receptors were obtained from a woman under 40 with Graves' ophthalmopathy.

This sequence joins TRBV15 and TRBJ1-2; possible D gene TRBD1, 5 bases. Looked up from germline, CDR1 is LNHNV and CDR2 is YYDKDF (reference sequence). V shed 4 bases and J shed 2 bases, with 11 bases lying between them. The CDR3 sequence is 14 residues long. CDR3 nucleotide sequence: TGTGCCACCAGCACAACCGACAGAAACTATGGCTACACCTTC. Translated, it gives CATSTTDRNYGYTF.

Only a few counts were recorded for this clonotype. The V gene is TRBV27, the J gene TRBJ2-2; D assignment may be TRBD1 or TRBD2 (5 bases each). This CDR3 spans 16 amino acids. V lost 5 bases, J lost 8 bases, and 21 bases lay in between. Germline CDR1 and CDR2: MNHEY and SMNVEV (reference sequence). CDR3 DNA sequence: TGTGCCAGCAGTCTGCTCGGGGCCACCAGTTCGGGGGAGCTGTTTTTT. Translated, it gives CASSLLGATSSGELFF.

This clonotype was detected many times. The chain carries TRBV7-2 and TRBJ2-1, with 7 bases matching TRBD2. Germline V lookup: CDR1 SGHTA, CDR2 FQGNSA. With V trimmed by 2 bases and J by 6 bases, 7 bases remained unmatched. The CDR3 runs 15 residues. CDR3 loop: CASSLILAVPNEQFF. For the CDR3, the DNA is TGTGCCAGCAGCTTAATCCTAGCGGTCCCCAATGAGCAGTTCTTC.

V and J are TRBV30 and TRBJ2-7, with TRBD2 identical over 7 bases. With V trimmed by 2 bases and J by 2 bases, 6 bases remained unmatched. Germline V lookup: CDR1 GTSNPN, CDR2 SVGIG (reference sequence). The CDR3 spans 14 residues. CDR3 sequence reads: CAWSSGGGPYEQYF. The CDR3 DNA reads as TGTGCCTGGAGTTCGGGAGGAGGTCCCTACGAGCAGTACTTC.

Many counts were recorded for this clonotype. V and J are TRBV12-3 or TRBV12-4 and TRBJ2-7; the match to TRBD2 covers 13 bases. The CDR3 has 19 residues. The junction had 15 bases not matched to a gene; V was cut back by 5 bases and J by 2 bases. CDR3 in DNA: TGTGCCAGCAGTGTCCACTTGGGACTAGCGGGAAGGAACCCCTACGAGCAGTACTTC. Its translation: CASSVHLGLAGRNPYEQYF.

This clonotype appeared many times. DNA for the CDR3: TGTGCCAGCAGTGAAAACACCGGGACAGGGGAGTTCTTC. The encoded protein is CASSENTGTGEFF. This chain joins TRBV2 and TRBJ2-1; 10 bases line up with TRBD1. Germline values: CDR1 SNHLY, CDR2 FYNNEI. This CDR3 comprises 13 residues. V was pared by 2 bases and J by 14 bases, with 6 bases of the junction left unmatched. The variable domain in full, with the rest retrieved from reference TRBV2 and TRBJ2-1, is EPEVTQTPSHQVTQMGQEVILRCVPISNHLYFYWYRQILGQKVEFLVSFYNNEISEKSEIFDDQFSVERPDGSNFTLKIRSTKLEDSAMYFCASSENTGTGEFFGPGTRLTVL.

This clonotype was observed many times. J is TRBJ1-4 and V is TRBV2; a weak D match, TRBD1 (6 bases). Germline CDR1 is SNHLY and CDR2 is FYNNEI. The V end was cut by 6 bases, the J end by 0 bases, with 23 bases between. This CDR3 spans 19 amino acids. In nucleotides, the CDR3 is TGTGCCAGCAGCCCGTCTGGGGGCAGGTCGGGAGCAACTAATGAAAAACTGTTTTTT. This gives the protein CASSPSGGRSGATNEKLFF.

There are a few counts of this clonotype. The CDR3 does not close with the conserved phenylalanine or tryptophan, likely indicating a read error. The CDR3 sequence: CASSSFWGGEQYL. The CDR3 DNA reads as TGTGCCAGCAGCTCATTCTGGGGTGGCGAGCAGTACCTC. The chain carries TRBV6-1 and TRBJ2-7, with D hard to call. Germline CDR1 reads MNHNS; CDR2 reads SASEGT. Trimming removed 6 bases at V and 6 bases at J, with 15 bases between. The CDR3 has 13 amino acids.

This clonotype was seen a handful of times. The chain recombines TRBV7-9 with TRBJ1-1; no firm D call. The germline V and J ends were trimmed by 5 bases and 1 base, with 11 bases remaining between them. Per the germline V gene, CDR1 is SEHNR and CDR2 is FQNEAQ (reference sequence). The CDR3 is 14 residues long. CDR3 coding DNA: TGTGCCAGCAGCCACGACGGGCCGAACACTGAAGCTTTCTTT. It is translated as CASSHDGPNTEAFF.

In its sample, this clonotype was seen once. The CDR3 protein is CASRNTGGEDSYEQYF. In DNA, the CDR3 is TGTGCCAGCAGGAATACAGGGGGCGAAGATTCCTACGAGCAGTACTTC. The chain uses TRBV2 and TRBJ2-7, with 9 bases lining up with TRBD1. Germline assignment: CDR1 SNHLY and CDR2 FYNNEI. V gave up 6 bases and J gave up 1 base; unmatched junction bases: 10. This CDR3 has 16 residues.

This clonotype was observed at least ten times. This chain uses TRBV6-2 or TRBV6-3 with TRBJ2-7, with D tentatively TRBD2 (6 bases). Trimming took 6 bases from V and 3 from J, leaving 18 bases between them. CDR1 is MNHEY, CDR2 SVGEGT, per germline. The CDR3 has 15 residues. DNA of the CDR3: TGTGCCAGCAGAGGGGACTCACGTACCGTCTACGAGCAGTACTTC. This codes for CASRGDSRTVYEQYF.

The CDR3 DNA sequence: TGTGCCAGTAGTATGGGCAGGGGCAATCAGCCCCAGCATTTT. It codes for CASSMGRGNQPQHF. The V call is TRBV19, the J call TRBJ1-5; maybe TRBD1 (5 bases). Germline V gene data show CDR1 as LNHDA and CDR2 as SQIVND (reference sequence). The V end lost 3 bases, the J end lost 2 bases, and 8 bases lay between the germline ends. The CDR3 spans 14 residues.

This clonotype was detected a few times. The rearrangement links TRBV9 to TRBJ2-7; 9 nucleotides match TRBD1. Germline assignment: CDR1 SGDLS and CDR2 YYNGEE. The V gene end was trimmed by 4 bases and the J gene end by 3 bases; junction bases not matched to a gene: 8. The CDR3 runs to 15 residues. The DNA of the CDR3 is TGTGCCAGCAGCACGGAAGACAGGGGGGGCTACGAGCAGTACTTC. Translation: CASSTEDRGGYEQYF.

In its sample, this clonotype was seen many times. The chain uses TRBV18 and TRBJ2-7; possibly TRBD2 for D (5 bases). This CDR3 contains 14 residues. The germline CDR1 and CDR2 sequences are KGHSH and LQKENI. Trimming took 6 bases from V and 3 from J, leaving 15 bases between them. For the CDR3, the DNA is TGTGCCAGCTCCCGGGCCCGGGCGGGCTACGAGCAGTACTTC. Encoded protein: CASSRARAGYEQYF. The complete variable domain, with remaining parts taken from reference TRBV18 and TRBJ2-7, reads NAGVMQNPRHLVRRRGQEARLRCSPMKGHSHVYWYRQLPEEGLKFMVYLQKENIIDESGMPKERFSAEFPKEGPSILRIQQVVRGDSAAYFCASSRARAGYEQYFGPGTRLTVT.